These 23 T cell receptor beta chains came from one sample sequenced in a study of vaccination and CD4 T cells after COVID-19. These receptors' targets are unknown. The Oncomine TCR Beta short-read assay sequenced DNA from cultured CD4+ T cells. TCRdb fed the PCR reads into MiXCR, producing one record per CDR3 protein. The sample holds tens of thousands of distinct CDR3 sequences, 45% to 60% seen once. Treatment: roughly 10-day PBMC culture with coronavirus spike peptide pools or control peptides (ViraFEST assay). The sample was CD4+ T cells from blood, cultured in vitro. These receptors were collected from a human donor who had recovered from COVID-19.

This clonotype was counted between two and nine times. This chain uses TRBV7-2 with TRBJ1-5; TRBD1 is a possible D gene (6 bases). This CDR3 region has 13 residues. V was cut by 1 base and J by 7 bases, with 8 bases left in between. Germline CDR1 is SGHTA and CDR2 is FQGNSA. CDR3 sequence reads: CASSLGGRQPQHF. The CDR3 bases are TGTGCCAGCAGCTTAGGGGGGCGCCAGCCCCAGCATTTT. The full variable domain, completed using reference TRBV7-2 and TRBJ1-5, is GAGVSQSPSNKVTEKGKDVELRCDPISGHTALYWYRQSLGQGLEFLIYFQGNSAPDKSGLPSDRFSAERTGGSVSTLTIQRTQQEDSAVYLCASSLGGRQPQHFGDGTRLSIL.

The CDR3: CSARDRRLTNYGYTF. CDR3 DNA: TGCAGTGCTAGAGATCGAAGGCTTACTAACTATGGCTACACCTTC. The V and J genes are TRBV20-1 and TRBJ1-2; D not certain. The germline gives CDR1 DFQATT, CDR2 SNEGSKA (reference sequence). The CDR3 has 15 amino acids. Trimming shortened V by 0 bases and J by 0 bases, and 11 bases separated the two germline ends.

The rearrangement joins TRBV6-2 or TRBV6-3 to TRBJ2-7; the D gene is possibly TRBD1 (6 bases). V was cut by 8 bases and J by 0 bases, with 14 bases left in between. The CDR3 has 14 residues. Germline CDR1 is MNHEY and CDR2 is SVGEGT. In nucleotides, the CDR3 is TGTGCCAGCGGGATACAGGGCTTCTCCTACGAGCAGTACTTC. This encodes CASGIQGFSYEQYF.

This clonotype has just a few counts. The chain links TRBV6-5 to TRBJ1-6, with D tentatively TRBD1 (5 bases). Trimming took off 4 bases at V and 10 bases at J, with 14 bases between the two ends. Germline CDR1 is MNHEY and CDR2 is SVGAGI. There are 14 residues in the CDR3. CDR3 residues: CASSLGPLGSPLHF. CDR3 coding DNA: TGTGCCAGCAGTTTGGGACCCTTAGGGTCACCCCTCCACTTT.

This clonotype was found once. This sequence joins TRBV6-5 and TRBJ2-4; D gene ambiguous. V was shortened by 0 bases and J by 1 base, with 13 bases between the two germline ends. The germline V gene encodes CDR1 MNHEY and CDR2 SVGAGI. CDR3 length: 17 amino acids. CDR3 nucleotide sequence: TGTGCCAGCAGTTACTCTCAAGGAATCGGGGCCAAAAACATTCAGTACTTC. Encoded protein: CASSYSQGIGAKNIQYF.

CDR3 sequence (DNA): TGTGCCAGCAGTCTTCAAAGGGGAGATACGCAGTATTTT. It codes for CASSLQRGDTQYF. The chain is built from TRBV6-1 and TRBJ2-3, with D possibly matching TRBD1 (5 bases). V lost 5 bases and J 5 bases, leaving 11 bases between the germline ends. Germline V gene lookup returns CDR1 MNHNS and CDR2 SASEGT. The CDR3 runs to 13 residues.

The V call is TRBV10-3, the J call TRBJ2-2; D might be TRBD1 (5 bases). V was clipped by 3 bases and J by 3 bases, with 5 bases between them. The germline V gene has CDR1 ENHRY and CDR2 SYGVKD. The CDR3 is 13 amino acids. The CDR3 loop is CAISEQDTGELFF. For the CDR3, the DNA is TGTGCCATCAGTGAACAGGACACCGGGGAGCTGTTTTTT.

This clonotype turned up a few times. The J gene is TRBJ2-1, the V gene TRBV24-1; TRBD2 aligns across 12 bases. From germline, CDR1 is KGHDR and CDR2 SFDVKD. V was pared by 6 bases and J by 0 bases, with 8 bases of the junction left unmatched. The CDR3 is made up of 18 amino acids. The CDR3 DNA follows: TGTGCCACCAGTCTGACTAGCGGGAGCTATAGCTCCTACAATGAGCAGTTCTTC. It codes for CATSLTSGSYSSYNEQFF.

The chain is built from TRBV7-2 and TRBJ1-1, with TRBD1 as a possible D gene (5 bases). The V gene's germline CDR1 is SGHTA and CDR2 FQGNSA. With 3 bases removed from V and 7 bases from J, the gap between germline ends came to 18 bases. The CDR3 sequence is 15 residues long. CDR3 nucleotide sequence: TGTGCCAGCAGCTTGGCCGGCAGGGCCTCAGTTGAAGCTTTCTTT. Protein product: CASSLAGRASVEAFF. Together with reference TRBV7-2 and TRBJ1-1, the CDR3 gives the full variable domain: GAGVSQSPSNKVTEKGKDVELRCDPISGHTALYWYRQSLGQGLEFLIYFQGNSAPDKSGLPSDRFSAERTGGSVSTLTIQRTQQEDSAVYLCASSLAGRASVEAFFGQGTRLTVV.

The table lists this clonotype with a few counts. This chain connects TRBV20-1 to TRBJ2-1; TRBD2 matches at 11 bases. Germline CDR1 is DFQATT and CDR2 is SNEGSKA (reference sequence). V was pared by 5 bases and J by 8 bases, with 14 bases of the junction left unmatched. This CDR3 has 16 amino acids. The CDR3 is CSAFMTSGAVGDEQFF. The CDR3 DNA follows: TGCAGTGCTTTCATGACTAGCGGGGCTGTAGGAGATGAGCAGTTCTTC.

This chain connects TRBV11-3 to TRBJ2-1; weak D call: TRBD2 (6 bases). Trimming cost V 2 bases and J 9 bases, with 20 bases left between them. The CDR3 runs to 16 residues. CDR1 is SGHNT and CDR2 is YENEEA in the germline V gene. CDR3: CASSLFPESGPSEQFF. DNA for the CDR3: TGTGCCAGCAGCTTATTCCCCGAAAGCGGGCCTAGTGAGCAGTTCTTC.

CDR3 protein: CATSDPLTDGGYTF. As DNA, the CDR3 is TGTGCCACCAGTGATCCCCTGACAGACGGAGGCTACACCTTC. V usage is TRBV24-1 and J usage is TRBJ1-2; D is perhaps TRBD1 (5 bases). The V gene's germline CDR1 is KGHDR and CDR2 SFDVKD. With 3 bases removed from V and 8 bases from J, the gap between germline ends came to 15 bases. The CDR3 consists of 14 residues.

This clonotype was picked up a small number of times. The V and J genes are TRBV15 and TRBJ1-2; no clear D. CDR3 size: 14 residues. Germline V gives CDR1 LNHNV, CDR2 YYDKDF (reference sequence). The V end was cut by 0 bases, the J end by 8 bases, with 13 bases between. Here the CDR3 reads CATSRDSTSRGYTF. The CDR3 DNA reads as TGTGCCACCAGCAGAGATAGCACATCTCGGGGCTACACCTTC.

This chain links TRBV24-1 with TRBJ1-5; 7 nucleotides line up with TRBD1. V was pared by 4 bases and J by 3 bases, with 5 bases of the junction left unmatched. The CDR3 contains 15 residues. Germline CDR1 and CDR2: KGHDR and SFDVKD. Written as DNA, the CDR3 is TGTGCCACCAGTGAACCGGGACAGCCCAATCAGCCCCAGCATTTT. Amino acid sequence: CATSEPGQPNQPQHF.

This clonotype has just a few counts. The V call is TRBV6-1, the J call TRBJ2-1; 14 nucleotides match TRBD2. The CDR3 contains 18 residues. CDR1 is MNHNS and CDR2 is SASEGT in the germline V gene. J was trimmed by 7 bases and V by 6 bases; bases with no gene match: 14. DNA for the CDR3: TGTGCCAGCAGGAGACGTAGACTAGCGGGAGGGCCAGGGAATGAGCAGTTCTTC. It specifies CASRRRRLAGGPGNEQFF.

The chain links TRBV6-1 to TRBJ1-2, with D perhaps TRBD1 (5 bases). Between the trimmed V and J ends, which lost 5 bases and 1 base, there was a span of 14 bases. The CDR3 sequence is 15 residues long. Germline assignment: CDR1 MNHNS and CDR2 SASEGT. CDR3 residues: CASSRDRAFNYGYTF. Written as DNA, the CDR3 is TGTGCCAGCAGTCGTGACAGAGCCTTTAACTATGGCTACACCTTC.

V is TRBV5-1 and J is TRBJ1-1; D remains ambiguous. Germline values: CDR1 SGHRS, CDR2 YFSETQ. The CDR3 covers 14 residues. With 0 bases removed from V and 2 bases from J, the gap between germline ends came to 8 bases. Here the CDR3 reads CASSLGSDNTEAFF. DNA for the CDR3: TGCGCCAGCAGCTTGGGGTCAGACAACACTGAAGCTTTCTTT.

This clonotype was seen a handful of times. The chain couples TRBV10-3 to TRBJ1-1; 8 positions match TRBD1. CDR3 length: 13 residues. With 9 bases clipped from V and 1 base from J, the junction kept 4 bases outside the gene matches. Germline V gene sequence: CDR1 ENHRY, CDR2 SYGVKD. The CDR3 region is CAMRDRQNTEAFF. The DNA of the CDR3 is TGTGCCATGAGGGACAGGCAGAACACTGAAGCTTTCTTT.

This clonotype has just a few counts. The chain recombines TRBV27 with TRBJ2-5; D not resolved. Germline V gives CDR1 MNHEY, CDR2 SMNVEV (reference sequence). This CDR3 contains 14 residues. V lost 4 bases to trimming and J lost 2 bases, with 11 bases between them. CDR3 in DNA: TGTGCCAGCAGTTCGTGGGCCCAACAAGAGACCCAGTACTTC. The encoded protein is CASSSWAQQETQYF.

This clonotype was seen more than once but under ten times. The chain links TRBV5-4 to TRBJ1-1, with unresolved D. Germline CDR1 and CDR2: SGHNT and YYREEE (reference sequence). V lost 0 bases, J lost 0 bases, and 6 bases lay in between. CDR3 length: 14 amino acids. CDR3 nucleotide sequence: TGTGCCAGCAGCTTGGCCGAAGTGAACACTGAAGCTTTCTTT. It is translated as CASSLAEVNTEAFF.

This clonotype has a single count. This sequence joins TRBV19 and TRBJ2-3, with TRBD1 matching over 7 bases. Looked up from germline, CDR1 is LNHDA and CDR2 is SQIVND (reference sequence). This CDR3 has 15 amino acids. The V gene end was trimmed by 2 bases and the J gene end by 4 bases; junction bases not matched to a gene: 6. CDR3 sequence: CASSIRGQTADTQYF. The CDR3 coding sequence is TGTGCCAGTAGTATAAGGGGACAGACGGCAGATACGCAGTATTTT.

The chain uses TRBV4-1 and TRBJ1-5; D is unresolved. Germline-derived CDR1 and CDR2 are MGHRA and YSYEKL. V shed 3 bases and J shed 6 bases, with 9 bases lying between them. The CDR3 runs 13 residues. The CDR3, as DNA: TGCGCCAGCAGCCAGCTAGTAGGTCAGCCCCAGCATTTT. It translates to CASSQLVGQPQHF.

A few counts support this clonotype. The rearrangement joins TRBV5-1 to TRBJ1-1; D is ambiguous. The CDR3 is 14 residues long. Germline CDR1 SGHRS, CDR2 YFSETQ. V was cut by 0 bases and J by 9 bases, with 15 bases left in between. Here the CDR3 reads CASSLDGEPPKAFF. For the CDR3, the DNA is TGCGCCAGCAGCTTGGATGGGGAGCCACCTAAAGCTTTCTTT.